Below, 14 T cell receptor beta chains from the same sample are listed, as sequenced in a study of blood T cells in healthy people across ages. A sample-barcoded 5' primer and a J-beta primer mix were used in a second PCR of about 7 to 11 cycles. One entry per CDR3 protein results from TCRdb running MiXCR on the 5' RACE reads. The repertoire holds around 800,000 distinct CDR3 sequences, with 55% to 65% as singletons. Sequencing was done on a sample of blood. Every receptor here comes from a man aged 25 to 40 in good health.

A few counts support this clonotype. The chain links TRBV7-9 to TRBJ2-3; D unclear. CDR1 and CDR2 (germline): SEHNR, FQNEAQ (reference sequence). The germline V and J ends were trimmed by 8 bases and 3 bases, with 24 bases remaining between them. This CDR3 has 17 residues. The CDR3 bases are TGTGCCAGCGGCCCCCCCAGCCAGTTGAGGCGGACAGATACGCAGTATTTT. Protein: CASGPPSQLRRTDTQYF. The full variable domain, with the rest looked up from reference TRBV7-9 and TRBJ2-3, is DTGVSQNPRHKITKRGQNVTFRCDPISEHNRLYWYRQTLGQGPEFLTYFQNEAQLEKSRLLSDRFSAERPKGSFSTLEIQRTEQGDSAMYLCASGPPSQLRRTDTQYFGPGTRLTVL.

The chain employs TRBV29-1 and TRBJ1-1, with D maybe TRBD1 (6 bases). CDR1 SQVTM and CDR2 ANQGSEA come from the germline V gene. V lost 4 bases and J 0 bases, leaving 21 bases between the germline ends. This CDR3 contains 17 residues. This chain's CDR3 is CSVVGGLAYTMNTEAFF. For the CDR3, the DNA is TGCAGCGTTGTCGGGGGGCTGGCGTATACTATGAACACTGAAGCTTTCTTT.

The genes are TRBV20-1 and TRBJ2-1; the match to TRBD2 covers 13 bases. The CDR3 covers 15 residues. V gave up 6 bases and J gave up 6 bases; unmatched junction bases: 8. Germline V gene data show CDR1 as DFQATT and CDR2 as SNEGSKA (reference sequence). In nucleotides, the CDR3 is TGCAGTGCGGATCAAACTAGCGGGGGGGCCAATGAGCAGTTCTTC. Translated, it gives CSADQTSGGANEQFF.

The J gene is TRBJ2-7, the V gene TRBV27, with D possibly matching TRBD2 (5 bases). Germline V gene data show CDR1 as MNHEY and CDR2 as SMNVEV (reference sequence). CDR3 length equals 15 residues. Between the trimmed V and J ends, which lost 6 bases and 0 bases, there was a span of 15 bases. CDR3 bases: TGTGCCAGCAGACGAAGCGGCCTCATCTCCTACGAGCAGTACTTC. Its protein product is CASRRSGLISYEQYF.

This sequence joins TRBV9 and TRBJ1-2; no definite D call. V was clipped by 3 bases and J by 0 bases, with 9 bases between them. The CDR3 sequence is 14 residues long. Per germline, CDR1 SGDLS and CDR2 YYNGEE. The CDR3 nucleotides read TGTGCCAGCAGCGGAATAAAGGCTAACTATGGCTACACCTTC. Residues: CASSGIKANYGYTF.

The V gene is TRBV11-2, the J gene TRBJ2-4; D not certain. Trimming shortened V by 2 bases and J by 11 bases, and 22 bases separated the two germline ends. Germline CDR1 reads SGHAT; CDR2 reads FQNNGV. This CDR3 is 16 amino acids long. CDR3 nucleotide sequence: TGTGCCAGCAGCTTATCGGTATTCGGAGAGGAAGGAGTTCAGTACTTC. Its translation: CASSLSVFGEEGVQYF.

This clonotype was counted only a few times. The chain couples TRBV5-1 to TRBJ2-1; D is perhaps TRBD1 or TRBD2 (5 bases each). Deletions cut 4 bases from V and 7 bases from J, with 15 bases between. The CDR3 covers 14 residues. The V gene's germline CDR1 is SGHRS and CDR2 YFSETQ. The CDR3 nucleotides read TGCGCCAGCAGCCCCGCGCCGAGGGGAAATGAGCAGTTCTTC. It encodes CASSPAPRGNEQFF.

The chain combines TRBV3-1 with TRBJ2-5, with D possibly TRBD2 on 6 matching bases. Trimming removed 2 bases from V and 2 bases from J, with 12 bases in between. CDR1 LGHDT and CDR2 YNNKEL come from the germline V gene (reference sequence). This CDR3 contains 15 residues. As DNA, the CDR3 is TGTGCCAGCAGCCAACCACTAGGGACTCAAGAGACCCAGTACTTC. Residues: CASSQPLGTQETQYF.

The rearrangement uses TRBV6-6 and TRBJ2-5; 9 bases align to TRBD1. The end of the DNA fits TRBJ2-7 better, so the J call may be wrong. The CDR3 spans 13 residues. The germline V gene encodes CDR1 MNHNY and CDR2 SVGAGI (reference sequence). CDR3 sequence (DNA): TGTGCCAGCGAGGGACAGGGTGCCTACGAGCAGTACTTC. Translated, it gives CASEGQGAYEQYF.

This chain links TRBV11-1 with TRBJ2-2, with D tentatively TRBD2 (5 bases). The CDR3 is made up of 14 amino acids. V dropped 5 bases and J dropped 4 bases, with 11 bases sitting between them. Per the germline V gene, CDR1 is SGHAT and CDR2 is FQDESV (reference sequence). CDR3 DNA: TGTGCCAGCAGCCCCAGACGGGGCACCGGGGAGCTGTTTTTT. It yields the protein CASSPRRGTGELFF.

This clonotype occurred a few times. The chain carries TRBV9 and TRBJ2-1, with 7 bases lining up with TRBD1. The junction had 9 bases not matched to a gene; V was cut back by 3 bases and J by 6 bases. CDR1 is SGDLS and CDR2 is YYNGEE in the germline V gene. This CDR3 contains 15 residues. The CDR3 spells CASSATTGSGNEQFF. The CDR3 DNA follows: TGTGCCAGCAGCGCTACGACAGGGTCGGGCAATGAGCAGTTCTTC.

The chain has TRBV20-1 and TRBJ2-1; D remains unclear. V was pared by 5 bases and J by 9 bases, with 11 bases between. CDR3 length: 11 residues. CDR1 is DFQATT and CDR2 is SNEGSKA in the germline V gene (reference sequence). The CDR3 region is CSAYPEAEQFF. DNA of the CDR3: TGCAGTGCTTATCCGGAAGCTGAGCAGTTCTTC.

V gene TRBV25-1 combines with J gene TRBJ2-5; weak D call: TRBD1 (5 bases). The J call may be in error: the DNA end matches TRBJ2-7 better. The CDR3 spans 13 residues. CDR1 and CDR2 (germline): MGHDK, SYGVNS. The CDR3 nucleotides read TGTGCCAGCAGTATCGGACAAGTGTACGAGCAGTACTTC. Protein: CASSIGQVYEQYF.

This clonotype was seen a handful of times. Here the CDR3 reads CASSSTASGGRDEQFF. CDR3 bases: TGCGCCAGCAGCTCAACGGCTAGCGGGGGTAGAGATGAGCAGTTCTTC. The V call is TRBV5-1, the J call TRBJ2-1, with 10 bases that match TRBD2. V lost 3 bases, J lost 8 bases, and 11 bases stayed unmatched. The CDR3 totals 16 residues. The V gene's germline CDR1 is SGHRS and CDR2 YFSETQ.